This TCR beta chain was identified during a study of cytomegalovirus exposure and HLA in healthy donors. Regarding the study as a whole: TCR beta sequences reportedly predicted most subjects' HLA-A and HLA-B alleles accurately. Among CMV-associated TCR beta chains, most appeared HLA-restricted in a later analysis. Most of the TCR beta V segments (in an earlier analysis) were productive either about 90% or about 30% of the time.

The CDR3 is 14 amino acids. Germline-derived CDR1 and CDR2 are SGHVS and FNYEAQ. The ends lost 5 bases at V and 2 bases at J; junction bases unmatched: 5. Vbeta (60) and Jbeta (13) primers were used in the PCR. Assay: immunoSEQ multiplex PCR; the TCRdb copy retains only in-frame clones and omits some. The data show about 120,000 clones, with under 90% seen just once and approximately 2.2% held by the top ten. Only one count was recorded for this clone. Its antigen is not identified. The chain combines TRBV7-6 with TRBJ1-1, with TRBD1 identical over 7 bases. Sequences were obtained from PBMCs. This clonotype was obtained from a woman between 40 and 50 years old in good health and CMV-seronegative. The CDR3 is CASSEGQTNTEAFF. In DNA form, the CDR3 reads TGTGCCAGCAGCGAGGGACAGACCAACACTGAAGCTTTCTTT.